Given below is one TCR beta chain in context. Its antigen is as yet unknown. CDR1 and CDR2 (germline): KGHDR, SFDVKD. The CDR3 length is 14 residues. V dropped 9 bases and J dropped 0; count of bases not matched to a gene: 4. The sample belongs to a study of T cell responses to AZD1222 COVID-19 vaccine. Findings and limits, study-wide: Donor demographics were predominantly white British with a female majority; clonal diversity may be underestimated.

Repertoires were generated with immunoSEQ multiplex PCR, while TCRdb's copy carries only in-frame clones and drops some. The sample records roughly 150,000 clones, 91% being singletons. This specimen consisted of peripheral blood, obtained on day 0 of AZD1222 vaccination. This TCR came from an adult in good health. The chain couples TRBV24-1 to TRBJ1-5, with 7 bases identical to TRBD1. The CDR3: CATSDRDSNQPQHF. The CDR3 region has the DNA TGTGCCACCTCCGACAGGGATAGCAATCAGCCCCAGCATTTT.